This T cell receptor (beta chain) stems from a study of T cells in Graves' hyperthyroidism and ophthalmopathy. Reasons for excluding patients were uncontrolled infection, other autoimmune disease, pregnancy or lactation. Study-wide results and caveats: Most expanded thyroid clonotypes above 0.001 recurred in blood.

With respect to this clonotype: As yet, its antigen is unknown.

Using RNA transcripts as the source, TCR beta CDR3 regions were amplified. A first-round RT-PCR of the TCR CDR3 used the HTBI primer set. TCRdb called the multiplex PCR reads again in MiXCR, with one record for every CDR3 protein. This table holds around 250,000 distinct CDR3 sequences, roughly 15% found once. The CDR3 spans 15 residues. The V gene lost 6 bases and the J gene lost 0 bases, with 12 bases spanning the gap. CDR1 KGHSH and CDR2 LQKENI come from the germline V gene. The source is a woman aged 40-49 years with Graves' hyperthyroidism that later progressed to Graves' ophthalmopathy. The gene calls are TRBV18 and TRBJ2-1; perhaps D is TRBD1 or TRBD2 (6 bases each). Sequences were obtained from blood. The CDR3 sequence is CASSLQGGSYNEQFF. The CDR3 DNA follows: TGTGCCAGCTCTCTACAGGGAGGCTCCTACAATGAGCAGTTCTTC.